The 17 T cell receptor beta chains below come from one sample, sequenced in a study of vaccination and CD4 T cells after COVID-19. The sample's treatment: approximately nine-day PBMC culture with coronavirus spike peptide pools or control peptides (ViraFEST assay). Oncomine TCR Beta short-read sequencing was applied to DNA from cultured CD4+ T cells. From the PCR reads, TCRdb called clonotypes with MiXCR, one entry per CDR3 protein. The sample contains 20,000 or so distinct CDR3 sequences, 48% of which appear only once. Their target antigens are unknown. Sequenced material: CD4+ T cells from blood, cultured in vitro, taken after SARS-CoV-2 vaccination. These receptors all stem from a human donor who had recovered from COVID-19.

This chain connects TRBV10-2 to TRBJ1-2; D is undetermined. CDR3 length: 13 residues. Trimming shortened V by 3 bases and J by 5 bases, and 10 bases separated the two germline ends. Germline assignment: CDR1 WSHSY and CDR2 SAAADI. CDR3 sequence: CASSDLLGYGYTF. The CDR3, as DNA: TGCGCCAGCAGTGACCTGTTGGGGTATGGCTACACCTTC.

This chain joins TRBV20-1 and TRBJ1-6; maybe TRBD1 (5 bases). V was trimmed by 0 bases and J by 4 bases, leaving 10 bases between them. The CDR3 covers 15 residues. Germline assignment: CDR1 DFQATT and CDR2 SNEGSKA (reference sequence). CDR3 bases: TGCAGTGCTAGAGAGAGACAGACGTATAATTCACCCCTCCACTTT. This codes for CSARERQTYNSPLHF.

This clonotype has a handful of counts. The CDR3 coding sequence is TGTGCCAGTAGTATAGCCGCTCGGGCGAACACTGAAGCTTTCTTT. This codes for CASSIAARANTEAFF. The genes are TRBV19 and TRBJ1-1; D uncertain. Germline V gene sequence: CDR1 LNHDA, CDR2 SQIVND (reference sequence). V was trimmed by 1 base and J by 1 base, leaving 10 bases between them. The CDR3 extends over 15 amino acids.

There are a few counts of this clonotype. The V and J genes are TRBV4-1 and TRBJ1-6, with 9 bases aligning to TRBD1. This CDR3 region has 13 residues. Germline V gives CDR1 MGHRA, CDR2 YSYEKL. V dropped 8 bases and J dropped 7; count of bases not matched to a gene: 3. The DNA of the CDR3 is TGCGCCAGCGGCGGACAGGGGAATTCACCCCTCCACTTT. This sequence encodes CASGGQGNSPLHF.

Only a few counts were recorded for this clonotype. The chain couples TRBV7-6 to TRBJ2-4; the D gene could be TRBD1 or TRBD2 (5 bases each). The germline CDR1 and CDR2 sequences are SGHVS and FNYEAQ. V was pared by 5 bases and J by 9 bases, with 20 bases between. CDR3 length: 15 amino acids. The CDR3 bases are TGTGCCAGCAGCCTGTTGACGGGGACCAAGGGCATTCAGTACTTC. Translation gives CASSLLTGTKGIQYF.

The chain has TRBV6-5 and TRBJ1-3; TRBD1 is a possible D gene (6 bases). The germline CDR1 and CDR2 sequences are MNHEY and SVGAGI. V lost 0 bases to trimming and J lost 4 bases, with 10 bases between them. CDR3 size: 15 residues. The CDR3 nucleotides read TGTGCCAGCAGTTACTCCGAGGGGGGGGGAAACACCATATATTTT. Amino acid sequence: CASSYSEGGGNTIYF.

This clonotype is classed as medium-sized. The chain joins TRBV6-1 to TRBJ1-5; 9 nucleotides agree with TRBD1. CDR1 is MNHNS, CDR2 SASEGT, per germline. This CDR3 has 15 amino acids. Losses at the gene ends were 8 bases for V and 2 bases for J; bases not matched to a gene: 7. The CDR3 region is CASSIRDRGNQPQHF. DNA for the CDR3: TGTGCCAGCTCTATCAGGGACAGGGGCAATCAGCCCCAGCATTTT.

CDR3 nucleotides: TGTGCCAGCAGCCCCGGCGGAGCGGGGGGCCTCAACGAGCAGTACTTC. Amino acid sequence: CASSPGGAGGLNEQYF. The V and J genes are TRBV7-9 and TRBJ2-7; TRBD2 matches 9 bases. The germline CDR1 and CDR2 sequences are SEHNR and FQNEAQ (reference sequence). This CDR3 spans 16 amino acids. Trimming took 5 bases from V and 5 from J; bases not matched to a gene: 13.

This clonotype was counted between two and nine times. The V gene is TRBV7-9, the J gene TRBJ2-1; 8 bases match TRBD2. The CDR3 length is 14 residues. Per germline, CDR1 SEHNR and CDR2 FQNEAQ (reference sequence). V lost 6 bases and J lost 1; bases outside the gene matches: 2. The CDR3 coding sequence is TGTGCCAGCAGTGTAGCGGGGTCCTACAATGAGCAGTTCTTC. Its protein is CASSVAGSYNEQFF.

CDR3 sequence: CASKPRDRGYSPLHF. CDR3 DNA sequence: TGTGCCAGTAAACCCCGGGACAGGGGTTATTCACCCCTCCACTTT. The chain links TRBV2 to TRBJ1-6; 10 bases match TRBD1. The CDR3 length is 15 residues. With 9 bases clipped from V and 8 bases from J, the junction kept 10 bases outside the gene matches. Per the germline V gene, CDR1 is SNHLY and CDR2 is FYNNEI.

This clonotype was observed once. The rearrangement joins TRBV28 to TRBJ1-2, with D possibly matching TRBD1 (6 bases). V lost 3 bases to trimming and J lost 7 bases, with 9 bases between them. The CDR3 loop spans 12 amino acids. Germline V gene lookup returns CDR1 MDHEN and CDR2 SYDVKM. CDR3 region: CASSFRGSGYTF. CDR3 nucleotide sequence: TGTGCCAGCAGTTTCAGGGGTTCTGGCTACACCTTC.

The chain carries TRBV2 and TRBJ2-5; 14 positions agree with TRBD2. CDR1 is SNHLY, CDR2 FYNNEI, per germline. The CDR3 covers 15 residues. Trimming removed 6 bases from V and 5 bases from J; junction bases left unmatched: 5. The CDR3 DNA is TGTGCCAGCAGGCGGACTAGCGGGGGGTCTGAGACCCAGTACTTC. It translates to CASRRTSGGSETQYF.

The chain couples TRBV2 to TRBJ2-3, with D maybe TRBD2 (6 bases). Trimming removed 7 bases at V and 0 bases at J, with 14 bases between. This CDR3 is 15 amino acids long. CDR1 is SNHLY, CDR2 FYNNEI, per germline. This CDR3 is CASTGGTTSTDTQYF. CDR3 nucleotide sequence: TGTGCCAGCACGGGCGGGACCACTAGCACAGATACGCAGTATTTT.

V is TRBV11-2 and J is TRBJ2-1; TRBD2 aligns across 10 bases. CDR3 length: 19 amino acids. Germline trimming cut 6 bases from V and 0 bases from J; bases unmatched to any gene: 14. Germline CDR1 reads SGHAT; CDR2 reads FQNNGV. The DNA of the CDR3 is TGTGCCAGCAGTTCAAACCAGGCCCTAGCGGGAGACTCCTACAATGAGCAGTTCTTC. This sequence encodes CASSSNQALAGDSYNEQFF.

CDR3 DNA sequence: TGTGCCAGTAGTAGCAGGGGTAGCAATCAGCCCCAGCATTTT. Amino acid sequence: CASSSRGSNQPQHF. This chain links TRBV19 with TRBJ1-5; D possibly corresponds to TRBD1 (6 bases). Trimming removed 4 bases at V and 0 bases at J, with 7 bases between. The CDR3 totals 14 residues. Germline assignment: CDR1 LNHDA and CDR2 SQIVND (reference sequence). Drawing the rest from reference TRBV19 and TRBJ1-5, the complete variable domain is DGGITQSPKYLFRKEGQNVTLSCEQNLNHDAMYWYRQDPGQGLRLIYYSQIVNDFQKGDIAEGYSVSREKKESFPLTVTSAQKNPTAFYLCASSSRGSNQPQHFGDGTRLSIL.

V gene TRBV12-3 or TRBV12-4 combines with J gene TRBJ1-6; 10 nucleotides agree with TRBD1. This CDR3 contains 14 residues. With 4 bases clipped from V and 7 bases from J, the junction kept 1 base outside the gene matches. The CDR3 coding sequence is TGTGCCAGCAGTTGGACAGGGGGGAATTCACCCCTCCACTTT. Amino acids: CASSWTGGNSPLHF.

The chain carries TRBV7-9 and TRBJ1-5, with D unresolved. With 1 base removed from V and 0 bases from J, the gap between germline ends came to 7 bases. The germline V gene has CDR1 SEHNR and CDR2 FQNEAQ (reference sequence). The CDR3 loop spans 15 amino acids. CDR3 protein: CASSLGGNSNQPQHF. The CDR3 DNA reads TGTGCCAGCAGCTTAGGCGGTAATAGCAATCAGCCCCAGCATTTT.